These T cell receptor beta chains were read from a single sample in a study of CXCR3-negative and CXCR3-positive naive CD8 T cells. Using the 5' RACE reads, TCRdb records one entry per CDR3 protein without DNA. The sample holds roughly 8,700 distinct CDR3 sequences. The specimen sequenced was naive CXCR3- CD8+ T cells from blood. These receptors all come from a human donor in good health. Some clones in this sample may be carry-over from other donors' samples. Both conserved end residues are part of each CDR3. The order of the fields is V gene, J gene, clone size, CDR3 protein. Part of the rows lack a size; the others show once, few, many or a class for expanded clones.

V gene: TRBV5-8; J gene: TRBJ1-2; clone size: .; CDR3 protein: CASGDGTNYGYTF
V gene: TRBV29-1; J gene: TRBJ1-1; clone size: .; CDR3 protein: CSVDEGRTEAFF
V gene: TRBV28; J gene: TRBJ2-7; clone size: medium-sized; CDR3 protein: CASSNSGWTYEQYF
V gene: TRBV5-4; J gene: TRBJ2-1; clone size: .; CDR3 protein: CASSGGLAGVHEQFF
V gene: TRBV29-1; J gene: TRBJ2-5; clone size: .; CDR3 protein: CSAQGLLGETQYF
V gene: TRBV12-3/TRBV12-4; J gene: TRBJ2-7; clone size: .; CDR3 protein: CASRPGPSAPGEQYF
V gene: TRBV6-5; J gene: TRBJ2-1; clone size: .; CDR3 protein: CASSYNTGRGTEQFF
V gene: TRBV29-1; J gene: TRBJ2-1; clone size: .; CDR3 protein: CSVESMRGTDYNEQFF
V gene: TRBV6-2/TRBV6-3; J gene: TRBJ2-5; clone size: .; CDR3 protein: CASSVLTGLAGETQYF
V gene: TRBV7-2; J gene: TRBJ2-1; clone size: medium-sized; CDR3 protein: CASSSASGTAYNEQFF
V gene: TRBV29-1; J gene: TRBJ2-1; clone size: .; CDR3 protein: CSVEDAGTSGRAVYNEQFF
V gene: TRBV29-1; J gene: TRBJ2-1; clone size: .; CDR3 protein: CSPGGPYNEQFF
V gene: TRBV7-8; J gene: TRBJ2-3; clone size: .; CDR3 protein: CASNPLGVLSSRTTDTQYF
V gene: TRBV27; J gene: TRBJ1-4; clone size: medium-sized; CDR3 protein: CASSLWGGSTNEKLFF
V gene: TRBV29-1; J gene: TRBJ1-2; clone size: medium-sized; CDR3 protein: CSASGDNYGYTF
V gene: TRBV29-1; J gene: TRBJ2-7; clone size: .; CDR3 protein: CSVRAYRGEQYF
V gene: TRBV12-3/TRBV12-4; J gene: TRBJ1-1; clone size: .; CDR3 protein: CASSHGRQVVGNTEAFF
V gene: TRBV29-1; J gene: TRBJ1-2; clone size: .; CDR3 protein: CSAGEGAYGYTF
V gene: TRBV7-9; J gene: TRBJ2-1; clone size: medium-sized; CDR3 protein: CASSAGTGLYEQFF
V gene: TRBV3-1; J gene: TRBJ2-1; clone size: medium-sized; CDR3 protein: CASSQEAGDYNEQFF
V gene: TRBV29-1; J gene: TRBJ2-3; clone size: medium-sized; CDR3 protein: CSVDPRLAGGDTQYF
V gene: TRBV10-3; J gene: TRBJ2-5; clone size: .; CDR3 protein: CAISESPGLGGETQYF
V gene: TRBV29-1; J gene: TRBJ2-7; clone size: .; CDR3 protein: CSVSPDSSYEQYF
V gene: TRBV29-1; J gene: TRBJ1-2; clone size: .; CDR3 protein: CSVVSGTGFGYTF
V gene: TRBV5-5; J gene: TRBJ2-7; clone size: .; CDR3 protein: CASSLYGSYEQYF
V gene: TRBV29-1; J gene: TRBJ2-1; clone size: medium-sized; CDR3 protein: CSVLWSSYNEQFF
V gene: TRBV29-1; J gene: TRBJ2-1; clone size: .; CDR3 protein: CSAIAVNSYNEQFF
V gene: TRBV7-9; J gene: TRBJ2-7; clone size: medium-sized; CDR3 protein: CASSYPGQIYEQYF
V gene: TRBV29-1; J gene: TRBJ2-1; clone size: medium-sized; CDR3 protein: CSVEDQVIEQFF
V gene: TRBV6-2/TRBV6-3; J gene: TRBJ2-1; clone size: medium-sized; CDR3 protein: CASSRRAYNEQFF
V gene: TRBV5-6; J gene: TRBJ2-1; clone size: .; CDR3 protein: CASSLAIGFEEQFF
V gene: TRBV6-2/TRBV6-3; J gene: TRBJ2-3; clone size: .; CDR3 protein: CASTGLAGVVDTQYF
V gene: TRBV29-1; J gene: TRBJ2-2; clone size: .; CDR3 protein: CSVEGQNTGELFF
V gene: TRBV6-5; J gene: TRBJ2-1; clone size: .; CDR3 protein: CASSYPGLAGGSSYNEQFF
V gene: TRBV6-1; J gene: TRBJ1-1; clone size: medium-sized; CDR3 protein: CASRGTGRGTEAFF
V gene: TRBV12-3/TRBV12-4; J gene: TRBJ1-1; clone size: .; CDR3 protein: CASSSDFKTFF
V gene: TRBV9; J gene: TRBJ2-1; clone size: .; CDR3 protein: CASSVMTSSYNEQFF
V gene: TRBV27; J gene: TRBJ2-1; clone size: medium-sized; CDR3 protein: CASSLVGPYNEQFF
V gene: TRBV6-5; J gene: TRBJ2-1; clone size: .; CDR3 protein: CASKAGGGRSYNEQFF
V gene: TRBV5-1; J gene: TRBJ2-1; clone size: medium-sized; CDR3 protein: CASSLEVNEQFF
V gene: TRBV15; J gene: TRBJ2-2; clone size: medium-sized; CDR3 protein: CATSRDAGRGGELFF
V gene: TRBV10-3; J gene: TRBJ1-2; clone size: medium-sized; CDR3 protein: CAISLQGESSYGYTF
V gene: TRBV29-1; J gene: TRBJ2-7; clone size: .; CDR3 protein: CSVETRFYEQYF
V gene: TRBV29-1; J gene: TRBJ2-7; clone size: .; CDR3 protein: CSVESSGYEQYF
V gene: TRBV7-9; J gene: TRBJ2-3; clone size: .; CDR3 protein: CACSLAVSSGDTQYF
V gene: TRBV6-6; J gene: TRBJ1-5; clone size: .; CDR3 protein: CASRHIWGGDSNQPQHF
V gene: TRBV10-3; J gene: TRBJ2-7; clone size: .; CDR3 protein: CAIMTGHYEQYF
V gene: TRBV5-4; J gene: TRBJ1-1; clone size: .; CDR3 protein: CASSPSSLGGTEAFF
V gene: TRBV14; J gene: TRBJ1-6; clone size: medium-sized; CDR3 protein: CASSQVGIVRVGDSPLHF
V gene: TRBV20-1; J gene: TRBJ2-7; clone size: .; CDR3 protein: CSARVGDSPYEQYF